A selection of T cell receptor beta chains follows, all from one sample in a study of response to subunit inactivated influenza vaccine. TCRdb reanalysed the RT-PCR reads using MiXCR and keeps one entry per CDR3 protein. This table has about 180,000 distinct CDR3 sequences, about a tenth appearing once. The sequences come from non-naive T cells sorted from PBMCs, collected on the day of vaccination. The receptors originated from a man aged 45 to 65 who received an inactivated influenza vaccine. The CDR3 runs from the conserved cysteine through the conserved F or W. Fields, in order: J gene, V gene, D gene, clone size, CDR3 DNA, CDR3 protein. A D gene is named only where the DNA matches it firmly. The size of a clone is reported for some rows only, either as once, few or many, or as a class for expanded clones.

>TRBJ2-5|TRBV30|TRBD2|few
TGTGCCTTTCGCCCAGCGGGAGGCGGAGAGACCCAGTACTTC
CAFRPAGGGETQYF
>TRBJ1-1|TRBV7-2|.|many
TGTGCCAGCAGCTTAGAGGGGCGCAACACTGAAGCTTTCTTT
CASSLEGRNTEAFF
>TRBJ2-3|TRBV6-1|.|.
TGTGCCAGCAGGATCAGGGAACTCACAGATACGCAGTATTTT
CASRIRELTDTQYF
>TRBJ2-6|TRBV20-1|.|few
TGCAGTGTCTACCGTCCGGGGACTGGGGCCAACGTCCTGACTTTC
CSVYRPGTGANVLTF
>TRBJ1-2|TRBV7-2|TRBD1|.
TGTGCCAGCAGCCCCGGGACAGTACATGGCTACACCTTC
CASSPGTVHGYTF
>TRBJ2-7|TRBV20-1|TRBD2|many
TGCAGAACCAGCGGGAGGGCCTCCGACGAGCAGTACTTC
CRTSGRASDEQYF
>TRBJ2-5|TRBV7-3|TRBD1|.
TGTGCCAGCAGCTCCACGGGACAGGGAGGTCAAGAGACCCAGTACTTC
CASSSTGQGGQETQYF
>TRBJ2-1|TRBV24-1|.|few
TGTGCCACCAGTGACTTCGGGAGTATGAATGAGCAGTTCTTC
CATSDFGSMNEQFF
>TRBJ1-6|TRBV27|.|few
TGTGCCAGCAGTTTATCGGCCGAAACCTATAATTCACCCCTCCACTTT
CASSLSAETYNSPLHF
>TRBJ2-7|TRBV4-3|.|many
TGCGCCAGCAGCCAGGGGCAGGGGAACTACGAGCAGTACTTC
CASSQGQGNYEQYF